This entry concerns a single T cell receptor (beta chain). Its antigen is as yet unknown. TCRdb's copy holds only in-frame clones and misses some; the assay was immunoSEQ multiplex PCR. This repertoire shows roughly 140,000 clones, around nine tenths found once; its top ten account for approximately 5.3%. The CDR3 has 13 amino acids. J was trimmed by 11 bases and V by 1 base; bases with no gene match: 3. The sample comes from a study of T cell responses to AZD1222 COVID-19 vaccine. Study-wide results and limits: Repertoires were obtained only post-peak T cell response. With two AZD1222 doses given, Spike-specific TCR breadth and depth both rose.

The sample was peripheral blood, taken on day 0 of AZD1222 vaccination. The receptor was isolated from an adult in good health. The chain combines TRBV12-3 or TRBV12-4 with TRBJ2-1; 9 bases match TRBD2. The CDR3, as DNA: TGTGCCAGCAGTTTAGAGACTAGCGGAAAGCAGTTCTTC. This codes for CASSLETSGKQFF.